The clone carrying this T cell receptor beta chain was detected many times. The cDNA came from 5'RACE with 10-nucleotide random UMIs. TCRdb recomputed calls from the 5' RACE reads with MiXCR, one row per CDR3 protein. Of around 71,000 distinct CDR3 sequences detected, approximately 14% appear once; the ten largest clones hold around 4.3%. The sample comes from a study of neurological immune-mediated disorders. Germline assignment: CDR1 SEHNR and CDR2 FQNEAQ (reference sequence). V was clipped by 4 bases and J by 5 bases, with 14 bases between them. The CDR3 is made up of 15 amino acids. The time point here: longitudinal time-point 1 (baseline).

Sequenced material: PBMCs. The sequence came from a female donor with HTLV-1-associated myelopathy (HAM/TSP). V and J are TRBV7-9 and TRBJ2-2, with D tentatively TRBD1 (6 bases). The CDR3 DNA reads as TGTGCCAGCAGCTCCCGGGACAAAGTAACCGGGGAGCTGTTTTTT. This gives the protein CASSSRDKVTGELFF.